Only a few counts were recorded for the clone carrying this T cell receptor beta chain. The data are from a study of identical twins. All of the donors were Caucasians in good health. MiXCR was run by TCRdb on the 5' RACE reads, yielding one entry per CDR3 protein. The sample shows about 470,000 distinct CDR3 sequences, 24% of them seen only once. Germline V lookup: CDR1 SGDLS, CDR2 YYNGEE. With 3 bases removed from V and 4 bases from J, the gap between germline ends came to 13 bases. This CDR3 is built from 14 residues. These same records also appear under a second study, on T cells expressing NK-cell markers.

Sequencing used CD4+ T cells sorted from blood. V is TRBV9 and J is TRBJ1-1; D perhaps matches TRBD1 (5 bases). The sequence was collected from a woman in her late teens or twenties in good health. The CDR3, as DNA: TGTGCCAGCAGCGCGGCGGGGGAAGGCACTGAAGCTTTCTTT. It encodes CASSAAGEGTEAFF.